Shown below are 20 T cell receptor beta chains from a single sample sequenced in a study of immune evolution from preneoplasia to lung adenocarcinoma. Here immunoSEQ multiplex PCR was the method, and the copy in TCRdb shows in-frame clones only, minus some. The sample consists of about 6,500 clones, roughly 82% of them appearing once. The sequenced sample consisted of FFPE lung adenocarcinoma in situ tissue. The receptors originated from a donor at least 70 years old with lung adenocarcinoma.

The chain employs TRBV11-2 and TRBJ2-1; 7 positions match TRBD2. The V gene's germline CDR1 is SGHAT and CDR2 FQNNGV. This CDR3 has 15 residues. The V and J ends lost 5 bases and 3 bases, in that order; junction bases with no gene match: 7. The CDR3 is CASSTLADVYNEQFF. The CDR3 nucleotides read TGTGCCAGCAGCACCCTAGCGGATGTCTACAATGAGCAGTTCTTC.

This chain uses TRBV4-2 with TRBJ2-2; possibly TRBD1 or TRBD2 for D (5 bases each). The CDR3 is 14 residues long. Germline CDR1 and CDR2: LGHNA and YNFKEQ. Trimming cost V 0 bases and J 5 bases, with 7 bases left between them. The CDR3 coding sequence is TGTGCCAGCAGCCAAGATGGGGGTACCGGGGAGCTGTTTTTT. Translation: CASSQDGGTGELFF.

This clone was counted a few times. The chain uses TRBV5-1 and TRBJ2-3; 9 bases fit TRBD2. Germline loops: CDR1 SGHRS, CDR2 YFSETQ. The J segment lost 1 base and the V segment lost 0 bases, leaving 0 bases of the junction unmatched. This CDR3 is 15 amino acids long. CDR3 region: CASSLGTSGTDTQYF. The CDR3 region has the DNA TGCGCCAGCAGCTTGGGGACTAGCGGCACAGATACGCAGTATTTT.

The chain links TRBV5-5 to TRBJ1-5; TRBD1 matches 7 bases. Germline trimming cut 4 bases from V and 2 bases from J; bases unmatched to any gene: 12. The CDR3 is 17 residues long. The germline V gene has CDR1 SGHKS and CDR2 YYEKEE (reference sequence). CDR3 bases: TGTGCCAGCAGCCCGGGACAGCGGGTTTTGGGCAATCAGCCCCAGCATTTT. It yields the protein CASSPGQRVLGNQPQHF.

CDR3 in amino acids: CASSKDRVNTEAFF. CDR3 in DNA: TGTGCCAGCTCAAAAGACAGGGTGAACACTGAAGCTTTCTTT. The gene calls are TRBV18 and TRBJ1-1; 7 bases match TRBD1. CDR1 and CDR2 (germline): KGHSH, LQKENI. The CDR3 loop spans 14 amino acids. After removal of 5 bases from V and 0 bases from J, the junction contained 3 bases not matched to a gene.

The V gene is TRBV5-1, the J gene TRBJ2-7, with 10 nucleotides matching TRBD2. This CDR3 spans 15 amino acids. From germline, CDR1 is SGHRS and CDR2 YFSETQ. Trimming removed 6 bases from V and 5 bases from J; junction bases left unmatched: 11. CDR3 sequence reads: CASTTLAGVSNEQYF. The CDR3 coding sequence is TGCGCCAGCACGACTCTAGCGGGAGTGTCAAACGAGCAGTACTTC. Combining the CDR3 with reference TRBV5-1 and TRBJ2-7 gives the whole variable domain KAGVTQTPRYLIKTRGQQVTLSCSPISGHRSVSWYQQTPGQGLQFLFEYFSETQRNKGNFPGRFSGRQFSNSRSEMNVSTLELGDSALYLCASTTLAGVSNEQYFGPGTRLTVT.

This sequence joins TRBV19 and TRBJ2-3; D gene uncertain. Germline V gene lookup returns CDR1 LNHDA and CDR2 SQIVND (reference sequence). The CDR3 is 14 residues long. Trimming left V 1 base short and J 3 bases short, with 8 bases between. The CDR3 is CASSIVADTDTQYF. CDR3 DNA: TGTGCCAGTAGTATAGTTGCGGATACAGATACGCAGTATTTT.

This clone was detected a few times. The rearrangement links TRBV2 to TRBJ2-7; TRBD2 matches at 8 bases. Germline lookup yields CDR1 SNHLY and CDR2 FYNNEI. This CDR3 region has 14 residues. V dropped 5 bases and J dropped 4; count of bases not matched to a gene: 7. CDR3 region: CASSQSGSGYEQYF. The CDR3 nucleotides are TGTGCCAGCAGTCAGAGCGGGAGTGGGTACGAGCAGTACTTC. Complete variable domain (other parts from reference TRBV2 and TRBJ2-7): EPEVTQTPSHQVTQMGQEVILRCVPISNHLYFYWYRQILGQKVEFLVSFYNNEISEKSEIFDDQFSVERPDGSNFTLKIRSTKLEDSAMYFCASSQSGSGYEQYFGPGTRLTVT.

The chain uses TRBV9 and TRBJ2-7, with no clear D. The CDR3 contains 13 residues. With 3 bases removed from V and 1 base from J, the gap between germline ends came to 8 bases. Germline V CDR1 and CDR2: SGDLS, YYNGEE. The CDR3 nucleotides are TGTGCCAGCAGCGCCCACAATTCCTACGAGCAGTACTTC. As protein: CASSAHNSYEQYF.

The chain uses TRBV7-9 and TRBJ2-3; TRBD2 aligns across 10 bases. Germline CDR1 reads SEHNR; CDR2 reads FQNEAQ (reference sequence). Trimming at V came to 0 bases and at J to 4 bases, leaving 1 base not matched to a gene. This CDR3 has 15 amino acids. This CDR3 reads CASSLAAGGADTQYF. The CDR3, as DNA: TGTGCCAGCAGCTTAGCAGCGGGAGGGGCAGATACGCAGTATTTT.

The rearrangement uses TRBV6-5 and TRBJ2-7; D may be TRBD2 (6 bases). The V and J ends lost 0 bases and 7 bases respectively, with 16 bases between them. This CDR3 comprises 15 residues. The germline gives CDR1 MNHEY, CDR2 SVGAGI. Written as DNA, the CDR3 is TGTGCCAGCAGTTACTCGGATGTTGGGGCGGGGGAGCAGTACTTC. As protein: CASSYSDVGAGEQYF.

The CDR3 coding sequence is TGTGCCAGCAGTGAGGGGACTAGCGGGAGTCAAGAGACCCAGTACTTC. As protein: CASSEGTSGSQETQYF. This chain connects TRBV2 to TRBJ2-5, with 14 bases that match TRBD2. The J segment lost 2 bases and the V segment lost 3 bases, leaving 2 bases of the junction unmatched. The CDR3 spans 16 residues. Germline values: CDR1 SNHLY, CDR2 FYNNEI.

This chain links TRBV11-2 with TRBJ2-7; maybe TRBD1 (5 bases). V dropped 5 bases and J dropped 3 bases, with 8 bases sitting between them. Germline CDR1 reads SGHAT; CDR2 reads FQNNGV. The CDR3 covers 12 residues. The CDR3 DNA sequence: TGTGCCAGCAGCGTCCAGGGCTACGAGCAGTACTTC. Protein product: CASSVQGYEQYF.

V is TRBV19 and J is TRBJ1-1, with unresolved D. Germline V gives CDR1 LNHDA, CDR2 SQIVND (reference sequence). This CDR3 region has 13 residues. Trimming cost V 0 bases and J 7 bases, with 9 bases left between them. CDR3 region: CASSIEGGIEAFF. CDR3 sequence (DNA): TGTGCCAGTAGTATAGAGGGCGGGATTGAAGCTTTCTTT.

The V and J genes are TRBV19 and TRBJ2-2, with 10 bases aligning to TRBD1. Germline assignment: CDR1 LNHDA and CDR2 SQIVND (reference sequence). V shed 5 bases, J shed 5 bases, and the junction held 5 bases outside the gene matches. The CDR3 sequence is 15 residues long. The CDR3 DNA sequence: TGTGCCAGTAGTCCGGGACAGGGGAGGACCGGGGAGCTGTTTTTT. This encodes CASSPGQGRTGELFF.

This rearrangement joins TRBV5-6 to TRBJ1-1, with D maybe TRBD1 (6 bases). The CDR3 runs to 16 residues. Trimming took off 1 base at V and 1 base at J, with 14 bases between the two ends. Germline CDR1 and CDR2: SGHDT and YYEEEE. CDR3 nucleotides: TGTGCCAGCAGCTTGTTGGGGGGCGCAGGGAACACTGAAGCTTTCTTT. It specifies CASSLLGGAGNTEAFF.

The chain links TRBV7-2 to TRBJ1-5; D call uncertain. The CDR3 spans 12 residues. Germline V lookup: CDR1 SGHTA, CDR2 FQGNSA. The V end was cut by 3 bases, the J end by 7 bases, with 7 bases between. The CDR3 sequence: CASSFGEQPQHF. The CDR3 nucleotides read TGTGCCAGCAGCTTCGGGGAACAGCCCCAGCATTTT.

The V and J genes are TRBV20-1 and TRBJ2-5; D unclear. V lost 2 bases, J lost 5 bases, and 3 bases lay in between. The CDR3 has 10 residues. The germline gives CDR1 DFQATT, CDR2 SNEGSKA (reference sequence). The CDR3 is CSARQETQYF. CDR3 DNA: TGCAGTGCTAGACAGGAGACCCAGTACTTC.

This chain uses TRBV5-1 with TRBJ2-7; 7 bases align to TRBD1. The CDR3 is made up of 15 amino acids. Germline V gene lookup returns CDR1 SGHRS and CDR2 YFSETQ. The junction had 8 bases not matched to a gene; V was cut back by 4 bases and J by 1 base. The CDR3 protein is CASSLTGELSYEQYF. The CDR3 nucleotides read TGCGCCAGCAGCCTCACAGGGGAATTATCCTACGAGCAGTACTTC. Full variable domain (missing parts from reference TRBV5-1 and TRBJ2-7): KAGVTQTPRYLIKTRGQQVTLSCSPISGHRSVSWYQQTPGQGLQFLFEYFSETQRNKGNFPGRFSGRQFSNSRSEMNVSTLELGDSALYLCASSLTGELSYEQYFGPGTRLTVT.

V gene TRBV9 combines with J gene TRBJ2-7; the D gene could be TRBD1 or TRBD2 (5 bases each). The germline gives CDR1 SGDLS, CDR2 YYNGEE. V shed 4 bases and J shed 5 bases, with 16 bases lying between them. There are 14 residues in the CDR3. CDR3 loop: CASSPLPGTHEQYF. CDR3 DNA: TGTGCCAGCAGCCCTCTTCCGGGGACCCACGAGCAGTACTTC.